This T cell receptor beta chain was found in a study of blood T cell repertoires in COVID-19. Germline V CDR1 and CDR2: LGHDT, YNNKEL (reference sequence). This CDR3 is 14 amino acids long. V trimming: 4 bases; J trimming: 2 bases; junction bases outside the gene matches: 2. Assay: immunoSEQ multiplex PCR; the TCRdb copy retains only in-frame clones and omits some. The sample lists about 260,000 clones, approximately 82% occurring once. The source of this sequence is a woman older than 75 with acute or convalescent COVID-19. The chain links TRBV3-1 (or the pseudogene TRBV3-2) to TRBJ1-2; TRBD1 agrees at 9 bases. The sequencing sample was made of peripheral blood. CDR3 residues: CASSRGQGNYGYTF. CDR3 in DNA: TGTGCCAGCAGCCGAGGACAGGGGAACTATGGCTACACCTTC.